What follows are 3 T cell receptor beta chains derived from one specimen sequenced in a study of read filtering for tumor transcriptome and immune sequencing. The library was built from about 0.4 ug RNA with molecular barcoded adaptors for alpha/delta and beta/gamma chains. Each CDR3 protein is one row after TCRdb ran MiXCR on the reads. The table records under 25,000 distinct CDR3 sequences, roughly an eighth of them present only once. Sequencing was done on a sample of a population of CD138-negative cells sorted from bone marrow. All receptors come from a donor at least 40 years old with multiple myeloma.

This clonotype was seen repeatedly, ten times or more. The CDR3 DNA reads TGTGCCAGCAGTCCGGGCGGGACAGGGGGGCGGAGCGGGGAGCTGTTTTTT. Amino acid sequence: CASSPGGTGGRSGELFF. The gene calls are TRBV28 and TRBJ2-2; 11 nucleotides line up with TRBD1. Trimming removed 5 bases from V and 7 bases from J; junction bases left unmatched: 12. CDR1 is MDHEN and CDR2 is SYDVKM in the germline V gene. This CDR3 spans 17 amino acids.

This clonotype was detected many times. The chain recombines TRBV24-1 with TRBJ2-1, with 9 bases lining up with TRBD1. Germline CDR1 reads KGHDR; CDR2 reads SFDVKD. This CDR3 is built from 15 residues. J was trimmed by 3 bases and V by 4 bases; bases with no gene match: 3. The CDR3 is CATSDRGQGYNEQFF. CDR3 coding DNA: TGTGCCACCAGTGACAGGGGACAGGGCTACAATGAGCAGTTCTTC.

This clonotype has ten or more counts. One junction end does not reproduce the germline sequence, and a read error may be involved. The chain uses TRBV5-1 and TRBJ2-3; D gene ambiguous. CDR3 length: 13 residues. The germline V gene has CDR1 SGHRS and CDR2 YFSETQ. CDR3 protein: CASSLGGTDTQYF. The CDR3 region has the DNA TGTGCCAGCAGCCTTGGGGGCACAGATACGCAGTATTTT.